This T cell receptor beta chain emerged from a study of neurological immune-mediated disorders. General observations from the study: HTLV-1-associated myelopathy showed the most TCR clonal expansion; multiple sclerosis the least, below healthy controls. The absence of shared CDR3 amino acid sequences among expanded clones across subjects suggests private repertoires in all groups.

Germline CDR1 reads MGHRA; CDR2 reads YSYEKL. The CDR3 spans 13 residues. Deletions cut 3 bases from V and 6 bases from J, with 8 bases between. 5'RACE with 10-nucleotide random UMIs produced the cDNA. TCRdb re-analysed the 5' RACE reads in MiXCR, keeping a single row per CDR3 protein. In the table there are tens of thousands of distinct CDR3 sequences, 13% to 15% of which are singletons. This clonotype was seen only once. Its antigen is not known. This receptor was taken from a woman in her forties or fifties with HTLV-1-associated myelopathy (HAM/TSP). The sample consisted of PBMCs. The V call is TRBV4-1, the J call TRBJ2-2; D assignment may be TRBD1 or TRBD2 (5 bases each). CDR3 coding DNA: TGCGCCAGCAGCCACGGGACCTCCGGGGAGCTGTTTTTT. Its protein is CASSHGTSGELFF.